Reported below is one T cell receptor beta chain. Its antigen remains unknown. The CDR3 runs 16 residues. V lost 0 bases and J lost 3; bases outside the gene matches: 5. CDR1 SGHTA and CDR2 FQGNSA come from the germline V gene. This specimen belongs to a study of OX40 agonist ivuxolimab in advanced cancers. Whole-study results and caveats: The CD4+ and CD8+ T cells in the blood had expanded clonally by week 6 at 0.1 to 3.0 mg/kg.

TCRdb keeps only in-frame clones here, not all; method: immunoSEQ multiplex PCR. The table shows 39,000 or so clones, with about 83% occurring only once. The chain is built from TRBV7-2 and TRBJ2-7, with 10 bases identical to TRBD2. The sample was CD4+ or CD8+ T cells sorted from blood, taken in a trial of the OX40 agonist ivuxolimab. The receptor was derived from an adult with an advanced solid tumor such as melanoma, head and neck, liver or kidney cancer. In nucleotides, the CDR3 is TGTGCCAGCAGCTTAGCGATGAGCGGGGGGGTCTACGAGCAGTACTTC. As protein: CASSLAMSGGVYEQYF.